The 18 T cell receptor beta chains presented below share a single source sample, sequenced in a study of blood T cell repertoires in COVID-19. Sequenced by immunoSEQ multiplex PCR; TCRdb stores in-frame clones only, minus some. Of around 280,000 clones in the sample, about nine tenths were seen once. Input material: peripheral blood. The receptor source for this set is a woman in her fifties or sixties who had recovered from COVID-19.

The chain carries TRBV7-2 and TRBJ2-5; D perhaps matches TRBD2 (6 bases). Germline V lookup: CDR1 SGHTA, CDR2 FQGNSA. Trimming removed 4 bases at V and 4 bases at J, with 13 bases between. The CDR3 extends over 14 amino acids. As DNA, the CDR3 is TGTGCCAGCAGCTGGGGGGACTCGCGAGAGACCCAGTACTTC. Translation: CASSWGDSRETQYF.

The rearrangement joins TRBV11-1 to TRBJ2-3; 9 bases are shared with TRBD2. Germline loops: CDR1 SGHAT, CDR2 FQDESV (reference sequence). This CDR3 is built from 15 residues. Trimming at V came to 2 bases and at J to 6 bases, leaving 6 bases not matched to a gene. CDR3 loop: CASSLRIAGEDTQYF. The CDR3 DNA sequence: TGTGCCAGCAGCTTAAGGATAGCGGGAGAGGATACGCAGTATTTT.

The chain links TRBV7-2 to TRBJ2-3; 8 bases fit TRBD1. Unmatched junction bases numbered 8, after V lost 5 bases and J lost 4 bases. The CDR3 has 15 residues. Germline assignment: CDR1 SGHTA and CDR2 FQGNSA. CDR3 coding DNA: TGTGCCAGCAGCGGCGGGACAGGAAGGGCAGATACGCAGTATTTT. It is translated as CASSGGTGRADTQYF.

This rearrangement joins TRBV4-1 to TRBJ2-3; D perhaps matches TRBD1 (6 bases). V lost 2 bases to trimming and J lost 2 bases, with 20 bases between them. Germline V CDR1 and CDR2: MGHRA, YSYEKL. The CDR3 loop spans 18 amino acids. CDR3 sequence: CASSQIATLGTNTDTQYF. CDR3 nucleotides: TGCGCCAGCAGCCAAATTGCCACCCTCGGGACAAACACAGATACGCAGTATTTT.

The chain carries TRBV6-5 and TRBJ1-1; D not resolved. V dropped 7 bases and J dropped 0 bases, with 9 bases sitting between them. CDR1 and CDR2 from the germline V gene are MNHEY and SVGAGI. The CDR3 sequence is 13 residues long. CDR3 in DNA: TGTGCCAGCAATTTACAGTTGAACACTGAAGCTTTCTTT. Translated, it gives CASNLQLNTEAFF.

The chain recombines TRBV7-3 with TRBJ2-3, with D perhaps matching TRBD2 (5 bases). The CDR3 loop spans 14 amino acids. Trimming left V 2 bases short and J 1 base short, with 7 bases between. Germline lookup yields CDR1 SGHTA and CDR2 FQGTGA. The CDR3 DNA is TGTGCCAGCAGCTTAGGCGGGCGCACAGATACGCAGTATTTT. This translates into CASSLGGRTDTQYF.

The sample holds one count of this clone. The V gene is TRBV7-6, the J gene TRBJ2-1, with D perhaps TRBD2 (5 bases). V was clipped by 2 bases and J by 0 bases, with 14 bases between them. Germline CDR1 is SGHVS and CDR2 is FNYEAQ. The CDR3 is made up of 17 amino acids. CDR3 coding DNA: TGTGCCAGCAGCTTATCCGTTACTAGGTCCTCCTACAATGAGCAGTTCTTC. As protein: CASSLSVTRSSYNEQFF.

V gene TRBV2 combines with J gene TRBJ1-1, with D unclear. Germline values: CDR1 SNHLY, CDR2 FYNNEI. Trimming removed 1 base at V and 9 bases at J, with 18 bases between. CDR3 length: 15 amino acids. Written as DNA, the CDR3 is TGTGCCAGCAGTGAAGAGGCCCCGGAATTGACAAAAGCTTTCTTT. It encodes CASSEEAPELTKAFF.

This clone was found a few times. The V gene is TRBV5-1, the J gene TRBJ1-1, with D hard to call. The germline V gene has CDR1 SGHRS and CDR2 YFSETQ. The V end lost 2 bases, the J end lost 0 bases, and 11 bases lay between the germline ends. The CDR3 loop spans 15 amino acids. The CDR3 reads CASSLANTLNTEAFF. CDR3 nucleotides: TGCGCCAGCAGCTTAGCCAATACGTTGAACACTGAAGCTTTCTTT.

V is TRBV10-3 and J is TRBJ1-4, with TRBD1 as a possible D gene (5 bases). The V gene's germline CDR1 is ENHRY and CDR2 SYGVKD. The CDR3 runs 14 residues. V lost 2 bases, J lost 8 bases, and 12 bases lay in between. The chain's CDR3 is CAISEGHRAEKLFF. The CDR3 DNA reads as TGTGCCATCAGTGAGGGACACAGAGCGGAAAAACTGTTTTTT.

In its sample, this clone was seen a few times. This sequence joins TRBV4-3 and TRBJ1-2; TRBD1 matches 7 bases. The germline V gene has CDR1 LGHNA and CDR2 YSLEER. The V gene end was trimmed by 0 bases and the J gene end by 5 bases; junction bases not matched to a gene: 6. The CDR3 covers 15 residues. For the CDR3, the DNA is TGCGCCAGCAGCCAAGATGGAAAGGGGGCATATGGCTACACCTTC. Translated: CASSQDGKGAYGYTF.

This chain uses TRBV6-6 with TRBJ2-3; 7 bases line up with TRBD1. This CDR3 spans 13 amino acids. Trimming took 5 bases from V and 6 from J; bases not matched to a gene: 5. Germline lookup yields CDR1 MNHNY and CDR2 SVGAGI (reference sequence). The CDR3 nucleotides read TGTGCCAGCAGTCGACAGGGTAGTGATACGCAGTATTTT. It encodes CASSRQGSDTQYF.

This clone was recorded a few times. The chain is built from TRBV12-3 or TRBV12-4 and TRBJ1-1; TRBD1 is a possible D gene (5 bases). The V and J ends lost 6 bases and 1 base respectively, with 9 bases between them. This CDR3 is built from 13 residues. CDR3 region: CASSFTGNTEAFF. The CDR3 DNA is TGTGCCAGCAGCTTTACAGGGAACACTGAAGCTTTCTTT.

The rearrangement links TRBV6-5 to TRBJ2-1; 10 nucleotides align to TRBD2. With 4 bases clipped from V and 8 bases from J, the junction kept 8 bases outside the gene matches. Per the germline V gene, CDR1 is MNHEY and CDR2 is SVGAGI. The CDR3 loop spans 15 amino acids. The CDR3 nucleotides read TGTGCCAGCAGTTCCCTGACTAGCGGGTCCGATGAGCAGTTCTTC. Its translation is CASSSLTSGSDEQFF.

The table lists this clone with a count of one. V and J are TRBV28 and TRBJ2-3; D is possibly TRBD1 (7 bases). The CDR3 spans 16 residues. Trimming shortened V by 2 bases and J by 2 bases, and 14 bases separated the two germline ends. Germline V gives CDR1 MDHEN, CDR2 SYDVKM. The CDR3 coding sequence is TGTGCCAGCAGTTTACGACAGGGAGGTACCACAGATACGCAGTATTTT. Translating gives CASSLRQGGTTDTQYF.

This clone is a singleton in its sample. The V gene is TRBV28, the J gene TRBJ2-7; TRBD1 matches 9 bases. The CDR3 has 15 residues. V lost 6 bases, J lost 2 bases, and 8 bases stayed unmatched. Germline CDR1 reads MDHEN; CDR2 reads SYDVKM. This CDR3 reads CASRRTGEFTYEQYF. CDR3 nucleotides: TGTGCCAGCAGGCGGACAGGGGAATTTACCTACGAGCAGTACTTC. The full variable domain, its missing parts supplied by reference TRBV28 and TRBJ2-7, is DVKVTQSSRYLVKRTGEKVFLECVQDMDHENMFWYRQDPGLGLRLIYFSYDVKMKEKGDIPEGYSVSREKKERFSLILESASTNQTSMYLCASRRTGEFTYEQYFGPGTRLTVT.

The chain joins TRBV9 to TRBJ1-3; D uncertain. Germline V gives CDR1 SGDLS, CDR2 YYNGEE. The CDR3 loop spans 15 amino acids. V was shortened by 0 bases and J by 1 base, with 8 bases between the two germline ends. The CDR3 coding sequence is TGTGCCAGCAGCGTAGTTGGAGCATCTGGAAACACCATATATTTT. Translating gives CASSVVGASGNTIYF.

The chain employs TRBV30 and TRBJ2-2; 13 bases align to TRBD2. V trimming: 3 bases; J trimming: 4 bases; junction bases outside the gene matches: 11. Germline V gene lookup returns CDR1 GTSNPN and CDR2 SVGIG (reference sequence). This CDR3 region has 18 residues. For the CDR3, the DNA is TGTGCCTGGAGCCGTCGGACTAGCGGGAGTAGGAGCACCGGGGAGCTGTTTTTT. As protein: CAWSRRTSGSRSTGELFF.